The 20 T cell receptor beta chains presented below share a single source sample, sequenced in a study of type 1 and type 2 diabetes patients. Amplification started from genomic DNA. The TCR beta CDR3 region was amplified using 30 forward and 13 reverse primers. TCRdb reprocessed the multiplex PCR reads via MiXCR and lists one record per CDR3 protein. The sample holds 250,000 to 300,000 distinct CDR3 sequences, 40% to 50% seen once. Sequenced sample: peripheral blood mononuclear cells (PBMCs). The receptors here all came from a man between 18 and 35 years old with type 2 diabetes.

There are many counts of this clonotype. The V call is TRBV15, the J call TRBJ2-5, with TRBD2 matching over 7 bases. The CDR3 length is 16 residues. With 0 bases clipped from V and 5 bases from J, the junction kept 9 bases outside the gene matches. Germline CDR1 is LNHNV and CDR2 is YYDKDF (reference sequence). The CDR3 DNA reads as TGTGCCACCAGCAGAGAGGGCGGGGGTGTGAGGGAGACCCAGTACTTC. It codes for CATSREGGGVRETQYF.

The V call is TRBV2, the J call TRBJ2-3; TRBD2 matches at 8 bases. The CDR3 is 15 residues long. The J segment lost 1 base and the V segment lost 2 bases, leaving 2 bases of the junction unmatched. Germline CDR1 is SNHLY and CDR2 is FYNNEI. The CDR3, as DNA: TGTGCCAGCAGTGAATTTAGCGGGGGCACAGATACGCAGTATTTT. Protein: CASSEFSGGTDTQYF.

The sample holds a few counts of this clonotype. The chain employs TRBV5-4 and TRBJ2-7; tentatively, D is TRBD1 (6 bases). The CDR3 length is 18 residues. The germline V gene has CDR1 SGHNT and CDR2 YYREEE (reference sequence). Trimming took 4 bases from V and 5 from J, leaving 28 bases between them. The DNA of the CDR3 is TGTGCCAGCAGCCCCAACCTATTCACAGGGAGCGTTGGCCACGAGCAGTACTTC. It yields the protein CASSPNLFTGSVGHEQYF.

A note on this clonotype: The junction does not match germline at one end; this may be a read error. This rearrangement joins TRBV4-1 to TRBJ1-1; unclear D gene. The CDR3 covers 16 residues. Germline V gene sequence: CDR1 MGHRA, CDR2 YSYEKL. CDR3 DNA sequence: TGTGCCAGCAGCCAACCGATCAGGCCTAGGAACACTGAAGCTTTCTTT. Protein: CASSQPIRPRNTEAFF.

This clonotype appeared a single time. An end of the junction differs from the germline gene, which may be a read error. For the CDR3, the DNA is TGTGCCATCTCCATGAGGTCCTACGGGCAGTACTTC. Translating it yields CAISMRSYGQYF. The J gene is TRBJ2-7, the V gene TRBV7-9; D gene uncertain. The germline V gene has CDR1 SEHNR and CDR2 FQNEAQ (reference sequence). The CDR3 loop spans 12 amino acids.

The CDR3 region has the DNA TGCGCCAGCAGTGAACTCCCGACTAGCGGCTCCGGCGATACGCAGTATTTT. Protein sequence: CASSELPTSGSGDTQYF. This chain uses TRBV10-1 with TRBJ2-3, with 9 bases fitting TRBD2. The CDR3 runs to 17 residues. V lost 3 bases to trimming and J lost 6 bases; unmatched junction nucleotides: 13. Germline values: CDR1 WNHNN, CDR2 SYGVQD (reference sequence).

This clonotype was counted many times. The rearrangement uses TRBV10-1 and TRBJ2-2; D is unclear. From germline, CDR1 is WNHNN and CDR2 SYGVQD (reference sequence). This CDR3 contains 12 residues. The V end lost 10 bases, the J end lost 6 bases, and 12 bases lay between the germline ends. The CDR3 region is CATGTGSGELFF. CDR3 sequence (DNA): TGCGCCACCGGTACTGGGTCCGGGGAGCTGTTTTTT.

CDR3 in DNA: TGCGCCAGCAGTGAGAACTCTTTCTATGGCTACACCTTC. This translates into CASSENSFYGYTF. The chain couples TRBV10-1 to TRBJ1-2; D remains ambiguous. The CDR3 length is 13 residues. Trimming pared 2 bases from V and 4 bases from J, leaving 8 bases between. CDR1 and CDR2 (germline): WNHNN, SYGVQD (reference sequence).

This clonotype was detected a few times. The chain uses TRBV6-5 and TRBJ2-3, with 7 bases matching TRBD1. Germline V CDR1 and CDR2: MNHEY, SVGAGI. This CDR3 has 15 residues. Trimming cost V 0 bases and J 2 bases; bases outside gene matches: 2. CDR3 region: CASSYSGQITDTQYF. CDR3 coding DNA: TGTGCCAGCAGTTACTCGGGACAGATCACAGATACGCAGTATTTT.

This clonotype was counted a few times. The CDR3 sequence: CASSYGSPLHF. CDR3 nucleotides: TGTGCCAGCAGTTACGGTTCACCCCTCCACTTT. V is TRBV6-2 or TRBV6-3 and J is TRBJ1-6, with D uncertain. The CDR3 loop spans 11 amino acids. Trimming left V 2 bases short and J 9 bases short, with 2 bases between. Per germline, CDR1 MNHEY and CDR2 SVGEGT.

The chain uses TRBV30 and TRBJ2-1, with a tentative D call TRBD2 (6 bases). The germline CDR1 and CDR2 sequences are GTSNPN and SVGIG (reference sequence). Deletions cut 2 bases from V and 11 bases from J, with 13 bases between. The CDR3 runs to 12 residues. The CDR3 sequence: CAWSPIGTQQFF. CDR3 coding DNA: TGTGCCTGGAGTCCAATCGGGACTCAGCAGTTCTTC.

In its sample, this clonotype was seen a few times. CDR3 DNA: TGTGCCAGCAGACGACCGGAACTCTACCCCTACGAGCAGTACTTC. As protein: CASRRPELYPYEQYF. The chain has TRBV7-2 and TRBJ2-7; D is ambiguous. The V end was cut by 6 bases, the J end by 2 bases, with 17 bases between. The CDR3 is 15 residues long. The germline V gene encodes CDR1 SGHTA and CDR2 FQGNSA. Looking up the rest from reference TRBV7-2 and TRBJ2-7 gives the full variable domain: GAGVSQSPSNKVTEKGKDVELRCDPISGHTALYWYRQSLGQGLEFLIYFQGNSAPDKSGLPSDRFSAERTGGSVSTLTIQRTQQEDSAVYLCASRRPELYPYEQYFGPGTRLTVT.

Notes on this clonotype: A much larger clone lies one base from this, so it may be a read error. This chain links TRBV2 with TRBJ1-1; D is ambiguous. CDR3 length: 13 amino acids. Germline-derived CDR1 and CDR2 are SNHLY and FYNNEI. The CDR3: CASLWRVNTEASF. The CDR3 bases are TGTGCCAGCTTGTGGAGGGTGAACACTGAAGCTTCCTTT.

There are a few counts of this clonotype. J is TRBJ2-7 and V is TRBV20-1, with D unclear. Germline CDR1 DFQATT, CDR2 SNEGSKA (reference sequence). The ends were cut back, 3 bases at V and 4 bases at J, with 13 bases in the middle. The CDR3 is 13 amino acids. Here the CDR3 reads CSAREGRHYEQYF. Written as DNA, the CDR3 is TGCAGTGCTAGGGAAGGTCGGCATTACGAGCAGTACTTC.

The genes are TRBV7-3 and TRBJ2-3; TRBD2 might be the D (6 bases). The CDR3 has 13 residues. Germline V gene lookup returns CDR1 SGHTA and CDR2 FQGTGA. V dropped 5 bases and J dropped 8 bases, with 14 bases sitting between them. CDR3 sequence: CASSPPMGGTQYF. The CDR3 region has the DNA TGTGCCAGCAGCCCACCGATGGGAGGTACGCAGTATTTT. The whole variable domain, remainder taken from reference TRBV7-3 and TRBJ2-3, is GAGVSQTPSNKVTEKGKYVELRCDPISGHTALYWYRQSLGQGPEFLIYFQGTGAADDSGLPNDRFFAVRPEGSVSTLKIQRTERGDSAVYLCASSPPMGGTQYFGPGTRLTVL.

This clonotype has more than one count but fewer than ten. The rearrangement links TRBV25-1 to TRBJ1-2; D ambiguous. Germline loops: CDR1 MGHDK, CDR2 SYGVNS. V lost 2 bases and J lost 3, with 4 bases in between. The length of the CDR3 is 12 residues. In nucleotides, the CDR3 is TGTGCCAGCAGTGAAAGCGACTATGGCTACACCTTC. It encodes CASSESDYGYTF.

This clonotype was counted only a few times. The rearrangement links TRBV19 to TRBJ2-3; 10 nucleotides match TRBD1. The CDR3 covers 15 residues. Germline V gene data show CDR1 as LNHDA and CDR2 as SQIVND (reference sequence). V was pared by 6 bases and J by 1 base, with 4 bases of the junction left unmatched. The CDR3 region has the DNA TGTGCCAGTAGGCGCGGGACAGGGGGCACAGATACGCAGTATTTT. Amino acids: CASRRGTGGTDTQYF.

There are a few counts of this clonotype. This chain uses TRBV20-1 with TRBJ2-1, with 8 bases fitting TRBD2. This CDR3 has 14 amino acids. V lost 6 bases, J lost 7 bases, and 11 bases stayed unmatched. CDR1 and CDR2 (germline): DFQATT, SNEGSKA (reference sequence). CDR3 protein: CSASSGGGRNEQFF. CDR3 nucleotide sequence: TGCAGTGCCTCGTCAGGCGGGGGGAGGAATGAGCAGTTCTTC.

This sequence joins TRBV10-3 and TRBJ2-1, with D unclear. The V end was cut by 6 bases, the J end by 4 bases, with 10 bases between. CDR3 size: 13 residues. The germline gives CDR1 ENHRY, CDR2 SYGVKD. The CDR3: CAISAFFYNEQFF. Written as DNA, the CDR3 is TGTGCCATCAGCGCGTTCTTTTACAATGAGCAGTTCTTC.

Notes on this clonotype: A much larger clone differs from this one at a single base, so this may be a read error. The chain is built from TRBV14 and TRBJ2-7; no firm D call. Trimming stripped 2 bases from V and 5 bases from J, with 7 bases between. The V gene's germline CDR1 is SGHDN and CDR2 FVKESK. CDR3 length: 12 residues. CDR3 nucleotide sequence: TGTGCCAGCAGCCAAAAAAGTGACGAGCAGTACTTC. It encodes CASSQKSDEQYF.